This TCR beta chain was sequenced for a study of cytotoxic CD8 clonotypes in ibrutinib-treated CLL. The overall study: Following a median approximately twelve months of treatment, with a range of 6 to 36, response samples were taken.

Targeted sequencing depth ranged from 1 in 200,000 to 1 in 1 million T cells. Sequenced by immunoSEQ multiplex PCR; TCRdb stores in-frame clones only, minus some. The sample yields hundreds of thousands of clones, 60% to 75% seen once. The germline gives CDR1 LNHDA, CDR2 SQIVND (reference sequence). The CDR3 totals 16 residues. V lost 3 bases, J lost 4 bases, and 16 bases lay in between. Frozen-stored PBMCs produced 1.5 to 2 micrograms of genomic DNA for TCR beta libraries. The sequenced sample was PBMCs, obtained after 24 months of ibrutinib treatment. The rearrangement uses TRBV19 and TRBJ2-1, with D perhaps matching TRBD2 (5 bases). The sequence derives from a human donor with chronic lymphocytic leukemia. The CDR3 coding sequence is TGTGCCAGTAGTATCGCGGTGGTAGCGCGATACAATGAGCAGTTCTTC. Its protein product is CASSIAVVARYNEQFF.